Detailed here is one T cell receptor (beta chain). J was trimmed by 3 bases and V by 2 bases; bases with no gene match: 7. The CDR3 runs to 15 residues. Per the germline V gene, CDR1 is MNHEY and CDR2 is SVGAGI. These data are taken from a study of blood T cell repertoires in COVID-19. As for the study in general: The United States, Italy and Spain supplied acute and convalescent COVID-19 samples.

Original processing methods: Quantification of nucleated cells was approximated via reference gene primer amplification. Clones were sequenced by immunoSEQ multiplex PCR, and TCRdb holds only the in-frame ones, with some missing. That table is the source of V, J and clone size, and D and trimming were worked out from the DNA. The sample has approximately 460,000 clones, roughly 87% seen once. This clonotype originated in a man aged 18-30 years with COVID-19, enrolled during active disease. The source material was peripheral blood. This sequence joins TRBV6-5 and TRBJ2-7; 7 bases line up with TRBD1. CDR3 region: CASSYHRGFGYEQYF. The CDR3 bases are TGTGCCAGCAGTTACCACAGGGGTTTTGGCTACGAGCAGTACTTC.